This T cell receptor (beta chain) was retrieved from a study of blood T cell repertoires in COVID-19. Overall study: The study drew acute and convalescent COVID-19 samples from the United States, Italy and Spain. PBMCs, B-cell-depleted T cells, or T cells provided the cDNA or gDNA that made up the material.

Assay: immunoSEQ multiplex PCR; the TCRdb copy retains only in-frame clones and omits some. This sample yields 250,000 to 300,000 clones, of which 81% are seen a single time; around 3% belongs to the top ten. The CDR3 totals 15 residues. The germline V and J ends were trimmed by 7 bases and 7 bases, with 19 bases remaining between them. Germline V lookup: CDR1 MNHEY, CDR2 SVGAGI. This clonotype was sampled from a woman aged 55-69 years with active or convalescent COVID-19. The material sequenced was peripheral blood. V gene TRBV6-5 combines with J gene TRBJ2-2; tentatively, D is TRBD1 (5 bases). The CDR3 coding sequence is TGTGCCAGCACCTCCGGTGGGGCGCAAGGCGGGGAGCTGTTTTTT. It codes for CASTSGGAQGGELFF.